The clone carrying this TCR beta chain was recorded at least ten times. This study enrolled people aged about 18 to 90 from about 26 US geographic areas. Each recovered donor of Cohort 3 presented with two negative PCRs, clearance, or symptom resolution. The data were taken from a study of blood T cell repertoires in COVID-19. This table comes from immunoSEQ multiplex PCR, and its TCRdb copy is limited to in-frame clones, with some not included. The table has fewer than 150,000 clones, around 86% seen once. This receptor was taken from a man aged 25 to 40 who had recovered from COVID-19. The sample consisted of PBMCs or T cells enriched from blood (not recorded which).

The CDR3 loop is CAAKGQGDTGELFF. The CDR3 coding sequence is TGTGCTGCCAAGGGACAGGGCGACACCGGGGAGCTGTTTTTT. The gene calls are TRBV19 and TRBJ2-2, with TRBD1 identical over 9 bases. The CDR3 length is 14 residues. CDR1 and CDR2 (germline): LNHDA, SQIVND (reference sequence).